This TCR beta chain was recovered during a study of blood T cell repertoires in COVID-19. Study-level background: T cells, B-cell-depleted T cells, or PBMCs supplied cDNA or gDNA.

The table came from immunoSEQ multiplex PCR; TCRdb's copy has only in-frame clones and leaves some out. The top ten clones hold 8.5% of a sample with over 55,000 clones, under 95% of them seen once. This CDR3 comprises 13 residues. Unmatched junction bases numbered 4, after V lost 8 bases and J lost 3 bases. The TCR originated in a human donor in a cohort sampled during active COVID-19. Material for sequencing was peripheral blood. V usage is TRBV12-3 or TRBV12-4 and J usage is TRBJ1-2; TRBD1 agrees at 9 bases. The CDR3 here is CASWTGEDYGYTF. CDR3 in DNA: TGTGCCAGCTGGACAGGGGAGGACTATGGCTACACCTTC.